This T cell receptor (beta chain) was obtained from a study of blood T cell repertoires in COVID-19. Study background: Acute-phase and convalescent COVID-19 samples originated in the United States, Italy and Spain. PBMCs, B-cell-depleted T cells, or T cells were the source of the cDNA or gDNA that made up the material.

The CDR3 extends over 15 amino acids. V was cut by 3 bases and J by 5 bases, with 16 bases left in between. In germline, CDR1 is LGHNA, CDR2 YSLEER. Sequencing was performed with immunoSEQ multiplex PCR; in TCRdb, only in-frame clones are kept and a portion is missing. The sample yields under 300,000 clones, about 80% seen once. J is TRBJ2-5 and V is TRBV4-3; no reliable D call. Sequenced input: peripheral blood. The TCR comes from a woman aged 50 to 60 who had recovered from COVID-19. CDR3 bases: TGCGCCAGCAGCCAGTCCCTGTTTAGCCTGGAGACCCAGTACTTC. Protein: CASSQSLFSLETQYF.